This entry describes one T cell receptor (beta chain). Its specificity is not known. This specimen comes from a study of blood T cells in healthy people across ages. A J-beta primer mix and a sample-barcoded 5' primer were used in a second PCR of about 6 to 12 cycles. MiXCR was run by TCRdb on the 5' RACE reads, yielding one entry per CDR3 protein. The data hold 780,000 or so distinct CDR3 sequences, with approximately 60% observed a single time. After removal of 10 bases from V and 6 bases from J, the junction contained 13 bases not matched to a gene. The CDR3 is 14 amino acids. Study conclusions and caveats: Higher diversity and more naive CD4+ cells were features of long-lived donors, compared to aged donors.

The source of this sequence is a middle-aged man in good health. The rearrangement uses TRBV12-3 or TRBV12-4 and TRBJ2-3; 7 nucleotides match TRBD2. Input material: blood. The CDR3 here is CAIESGVTPDTQYF. The CDR3 bases are TGTGCCATAGAAAGCGGGGTGACCCCCGATACGCAGTATTTT.